The entry below describes one T cell receptor beta chain. Its antigen is unidentified. Produced via immunoSEQ multiplex PCR; TCRdb's table is partial and in-frame only. The table includes 100,000 to 130,000 clones, roughly nine tenths detected once. The source of the sample is a study of T cell responses to AZD1222 COVID-19 vaccine. Study results and limitations: Baseline serology detected seropositivity in only five or six AZD1222 recipients. Among the donors, most were white British and more were female, and clonal diversity was possibly underestimated. Spike as a whole was targeted by vaccine-associated CD4 TCRs, dominant at 160-218 and 743-854. All repertoire sampling was performed exclusively after the peak T cell response.

The ends were cut back, 7 bases at V and 0 bases at J, with 15 bases in the middle. This CDR3 is 14 amino acids long. The germline V gene has CDR1 SQVTM and CDR2 ANQGSEA. V and J are TRBV29-1 and TRBJ1-1, with D possibly being TRBD1 (6 bases). The sequence was obtained from an adult in good health. Here the sequenced sample was peripheral blood, taken on day 0 of MenACWY control vaccination. CDR3 amino acids: CSGVPGTLNTEAFF. The CDR3 DNA reads as TGCAGCGGTGTCCCCGGGACACTGAACACTGAAGCTTTCTTT.